Sequencing of this T cell receptor (beta chain) was carried out in a study of vaccination effects on CD4 cells after COVID-19. Profiled with immunoSEQ multiplex PCR; TCRdb holds only in-frame clones, not every one. The table lists around 69,000 clones, 74% of them singletons. Ahead of sequencing, the ViraFEST assay grew antigen-specific CD4+ T cells using viral peptide pools. Once cultured for about 9 days, the cells underwent separation to obtain CD4+ T cells. Participants were given two doses of BNT162b2 or mRNA-1273 vaccine. With regard to this clone: Its antigen is still unknown.

The CDR3 runs to 15 residues. Germline V CDR1 and CDR2: SGHRS, YFSETQ. V was clipped by 0 bases and J by 1 base, with 5 bases between them. The TCR originated in a human donor who received a COVID-19 vaccine. The gene calls are TRBV5-1 and TRBJ2-6; D is uncertain. This material consisted of CD4+ T cells from PBMCs cultured with HCoV-229E spike peptides, taken after COVID-19 vaccination. CDR3: CASSLDGSGANVLTF. In DNA, the CDR3 is TGCGCCAGCAGCTTGGACGGGTCTGGGGCCAACGTCCTGACTTTC.